This T cell receptor (beta chain) originates from a study of CD8+ T cells in alopecia areata. Following RNA extraction, reverse transcription yielded cDNA that acted as the sequencing template. Here immunoSEQ multiplex PCR was the method, and the copy in TCRdb shows in-frame clones only, minus some. Here the sample spans 110,000 to 150,000 clones, 40% to 55% being singletons. CDR1 and CDR2 from the germline V gene are SQVTM and ANQGSEA. V was clipped by 5 bases and J by 4 bases, with 14 bases between them. The CDR3 covers 13 residues. The rearrangement links TRBV29-1 to TRBJ1-1, with D hard to call. This receptor was taken from a human donor with alopecia areata. The specimen was CD4+ T cells sorted from blood, collected at week 0. The CDR3 is CSVRPVGLTEAFF. DNA of the CDR3: TGCAGCGTTAGGCCCGTCGGCCTCACTGAAGCTTTCTTT.